This paragraph reports one TCR beta chain. This specimen belongs to a study of blood T cells in healthy people across ages. The use of a sample-barcoded 5' primer and a J-beta primer mix characterized a second PCR of 7 to 11 cycles. A single record per CDR3 protein comes from TCRdb applying MiXCR to the 5' RACE reads. The profile shows hundreds of thousands of distinct CDR3 sequences, around 54% of them singletons. The clonotype comes from a man in his sixties in good health. The specimen sequenced was blood.

Here the CDR3 reads CASSPDRVQEKLFF. The CDR3 DNA reads TGTGCCAGCAGCCCCGACAGGGTACAGGAAAAACTGTTTTTT. The rearrangement links TRBV7-2 to TRBJ1-4, with 7 bases lining up with TRBD1. The junction had 8 bases not matched to a gene; V was cut back by 5 bases and J by 8 bases. CDR1 SGHTA and CDR2 FQGNSA come from the germline V gene. The CDR3 extends over 14 amino acids.